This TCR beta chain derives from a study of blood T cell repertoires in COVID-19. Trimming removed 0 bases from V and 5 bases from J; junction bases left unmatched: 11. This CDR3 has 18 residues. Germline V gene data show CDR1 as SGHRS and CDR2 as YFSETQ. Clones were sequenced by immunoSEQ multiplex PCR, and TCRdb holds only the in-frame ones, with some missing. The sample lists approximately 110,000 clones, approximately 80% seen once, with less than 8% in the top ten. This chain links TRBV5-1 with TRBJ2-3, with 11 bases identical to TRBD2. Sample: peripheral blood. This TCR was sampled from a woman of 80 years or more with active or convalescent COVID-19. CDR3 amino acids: CASSLVAGLAGGRDTQYF. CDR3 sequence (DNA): TGCGCCAGCAGCTTGGTCGCAGGGCTAGCGGGAGGTAGAGATACGCAGTATTTT.